One T cell receptor (beta chain) is described in this entry. Original handling: Using reference gene primer amplification, nucleated cell counts were estimated. Libraries were prepared by immunoSEQ multiplex PCR; TCRdb keeps only in-frame clonotypes and omits some of them. V, J and clone size are taken as reported in that table, and D and trimming were inferred from the DNA itself. This sample has over 40,000 clones, with around 85% found just once. This specimen comes from a study of blood T cell repertoires in COVID-19. Study overall: The samples span acute and convalescent COVID-19 from the United States, Italy and Spain. PBMCs, B-cell-depleted T cells, or T cells were the source of the cDNA or gDNA that made up the material.

Germline V lookup: CDR1 LNHDA, CDR2 SQIVND (reference sequence). Trimming cost V 3 bases and J 0 bases, with 3 bases left between them. There are 14 residues in the CDR3. Sequencing used peripheral blood. The chain recombines TRBV19 with TRBJ1-6; D is uncertain. The source is a woman aged 55-70 years with acute or convalescent COVID-19. CDR3 bases: TGTGCCAGTAGTATCGGCTCCTATAATTCACCCCTCCACTTT. Its protein is CASSIGSYNSPLHF.